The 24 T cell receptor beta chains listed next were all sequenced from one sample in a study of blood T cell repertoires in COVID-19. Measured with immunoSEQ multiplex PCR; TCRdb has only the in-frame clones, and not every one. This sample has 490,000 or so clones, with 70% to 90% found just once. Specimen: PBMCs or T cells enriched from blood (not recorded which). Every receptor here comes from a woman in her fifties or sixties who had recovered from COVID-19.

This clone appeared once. CDR3 in amino acids: CTSSHKAIQVSFYGYTF. CDR3 in DNA: TGCACCAGCAGCCACAAAGCTATACAGGTGAGCTTCTATGGCTACACCTTC. The V gene is TRBV1, the J gene TRBJ1-2; TRBD1, as called in the table, went unchecked against the DNA. TRBV1 is shown as a pseudogene. The CDR3 covers 17 residues.

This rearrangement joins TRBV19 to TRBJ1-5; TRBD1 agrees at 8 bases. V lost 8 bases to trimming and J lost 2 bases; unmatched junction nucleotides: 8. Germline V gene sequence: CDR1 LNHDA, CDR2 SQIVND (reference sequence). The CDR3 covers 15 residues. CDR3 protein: CASDTTGEGNQPQHF. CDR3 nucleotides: TGTGCCAGTGATACGACAGGGGAAGGCAATCAGCCCCAGCATTTT.

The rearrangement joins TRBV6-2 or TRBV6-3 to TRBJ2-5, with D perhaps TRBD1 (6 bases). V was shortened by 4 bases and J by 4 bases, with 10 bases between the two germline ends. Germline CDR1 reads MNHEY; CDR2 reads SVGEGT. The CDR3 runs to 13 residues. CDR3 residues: CASSSGQLETQYF. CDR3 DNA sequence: TGTGCCAGCAGTTCCGGACAGCTAGAGACCCAGTACTTC.

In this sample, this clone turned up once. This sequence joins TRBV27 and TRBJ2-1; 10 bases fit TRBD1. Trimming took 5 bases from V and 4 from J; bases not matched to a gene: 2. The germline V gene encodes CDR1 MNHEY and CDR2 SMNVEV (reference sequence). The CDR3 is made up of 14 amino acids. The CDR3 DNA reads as TGTGCCAGCAGTCGGACAGGGGGATACAATGAGCAGTTCTTC. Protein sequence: CASSRTGGYNEQFF.

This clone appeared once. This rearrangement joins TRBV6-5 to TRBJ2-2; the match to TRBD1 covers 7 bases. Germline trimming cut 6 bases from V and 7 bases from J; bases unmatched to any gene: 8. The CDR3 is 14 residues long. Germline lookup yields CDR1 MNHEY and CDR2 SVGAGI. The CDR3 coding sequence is TGTGCCAGCAGAGGGACAGCCGTGGTCGGGGAGCTGTTTTTT. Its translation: CASRGTAVVGELFF.

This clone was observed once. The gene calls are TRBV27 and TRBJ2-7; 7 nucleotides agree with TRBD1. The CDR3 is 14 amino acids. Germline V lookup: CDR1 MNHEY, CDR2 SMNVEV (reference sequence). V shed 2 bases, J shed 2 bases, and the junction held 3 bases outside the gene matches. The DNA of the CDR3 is TGTGCCAGCAGTTTACAGGGGGAAGCCTACGAGCAGTACTTC. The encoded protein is CASSLQGEAYEQYF.

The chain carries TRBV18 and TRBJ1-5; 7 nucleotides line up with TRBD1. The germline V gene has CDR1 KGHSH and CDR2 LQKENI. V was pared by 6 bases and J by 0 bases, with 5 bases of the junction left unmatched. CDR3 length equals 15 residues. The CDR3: CASSPDRNSNQPQHF. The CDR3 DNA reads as TGTGCCAGCTCGCCGGACAGGAATAGCAATCAGCCCCAGCATTTT.

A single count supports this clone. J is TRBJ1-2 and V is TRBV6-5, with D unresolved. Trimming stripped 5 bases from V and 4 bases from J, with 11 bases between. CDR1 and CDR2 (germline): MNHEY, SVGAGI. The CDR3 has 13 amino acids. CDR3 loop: CASSKTAGYGYTF. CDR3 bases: TGTGCCAGCAGTAAGACGGCGGGCTATGGCTACACCTTC.

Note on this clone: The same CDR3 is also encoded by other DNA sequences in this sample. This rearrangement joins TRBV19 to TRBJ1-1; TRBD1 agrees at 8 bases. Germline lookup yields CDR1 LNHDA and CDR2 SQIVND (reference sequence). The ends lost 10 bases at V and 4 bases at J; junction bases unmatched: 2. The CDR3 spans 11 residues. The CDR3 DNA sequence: TGTGCCACCACAGGGGGCACTGAAGCTTTCTTT. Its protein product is CATTGGTEAFF.

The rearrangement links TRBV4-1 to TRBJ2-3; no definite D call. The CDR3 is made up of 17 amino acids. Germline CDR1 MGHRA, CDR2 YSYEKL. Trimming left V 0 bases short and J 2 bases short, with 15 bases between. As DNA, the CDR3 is TGCGCCAGCAGCCAAGATCCTCCCCTACAGTCCACAGATACGCAGTATTTT. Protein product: CASSQDPPLQSTDTQYF.

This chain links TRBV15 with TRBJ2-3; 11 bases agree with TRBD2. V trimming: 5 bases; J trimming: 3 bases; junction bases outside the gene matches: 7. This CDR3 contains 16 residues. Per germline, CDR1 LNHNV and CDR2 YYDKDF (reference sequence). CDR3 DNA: TGTGCCACCAGCGGGGCTAGCGGGGGGTTGACAGATACGCAGTATTTT. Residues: CATSGASGGLTDTQYF. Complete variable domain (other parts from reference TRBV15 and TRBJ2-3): DAMVIQNPRYQVTQFGKPVTLSCSQTLNHNVMYWYQQKSSQAPKLLFHYYDKDFNNEADTPDNFQSRRPNTSFCFLDIRSPGLGDTAMYLCATSGASGGLTDTQYFGPGTRLTVL.

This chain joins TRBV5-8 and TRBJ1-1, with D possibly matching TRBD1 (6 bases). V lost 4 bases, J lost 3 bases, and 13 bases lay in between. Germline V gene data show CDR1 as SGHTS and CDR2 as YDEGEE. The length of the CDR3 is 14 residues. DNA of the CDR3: TGTGCCAGCAGCGCCGACAGGCTGCACACTGAAGCTTTCTTT. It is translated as CASSADRLHTEAFF.

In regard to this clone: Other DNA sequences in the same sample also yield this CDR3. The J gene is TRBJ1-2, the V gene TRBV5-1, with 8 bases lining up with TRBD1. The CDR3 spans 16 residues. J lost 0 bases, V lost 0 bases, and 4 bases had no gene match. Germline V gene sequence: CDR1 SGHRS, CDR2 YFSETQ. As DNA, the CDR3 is TGCGCCAGCAGCTTGGGGGAGACAGGGGCTAACTATGGCTACACCTTC. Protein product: CASSLGETGANYGYTF.

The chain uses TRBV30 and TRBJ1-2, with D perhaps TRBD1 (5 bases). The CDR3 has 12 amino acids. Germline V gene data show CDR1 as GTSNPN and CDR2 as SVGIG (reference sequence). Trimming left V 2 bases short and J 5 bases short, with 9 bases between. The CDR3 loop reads CAWSLKGYGYTF. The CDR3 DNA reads TGTGCCTGGAGTCTAAAGGGGTATGGCTACACCTTC.

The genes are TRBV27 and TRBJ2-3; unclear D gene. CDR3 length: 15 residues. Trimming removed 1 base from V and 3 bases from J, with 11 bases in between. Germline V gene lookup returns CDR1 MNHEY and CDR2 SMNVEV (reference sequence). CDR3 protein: CASSLWSVATDTQYF. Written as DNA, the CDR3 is TGTGCCAGCAGTTTATGGAGTGTAGCTACAGATACGCAGTATTTT.

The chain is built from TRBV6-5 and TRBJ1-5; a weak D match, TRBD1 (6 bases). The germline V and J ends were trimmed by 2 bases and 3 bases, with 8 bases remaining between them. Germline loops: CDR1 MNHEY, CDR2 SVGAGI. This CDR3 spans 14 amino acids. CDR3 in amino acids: CASSYDRYNQPQHF. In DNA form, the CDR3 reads TGTGCCAGCAGTTACGACAGGTACAATCAGCCCCAGCATTTT.

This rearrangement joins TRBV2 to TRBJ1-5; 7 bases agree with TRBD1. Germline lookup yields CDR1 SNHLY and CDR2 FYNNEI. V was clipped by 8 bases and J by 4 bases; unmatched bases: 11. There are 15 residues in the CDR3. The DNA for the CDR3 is TGTGCCAGCCGGTCAACAGGGGCCCCAAATCAGCCCCAGCATTTT. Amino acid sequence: CASRSTGAPNQPQHF.

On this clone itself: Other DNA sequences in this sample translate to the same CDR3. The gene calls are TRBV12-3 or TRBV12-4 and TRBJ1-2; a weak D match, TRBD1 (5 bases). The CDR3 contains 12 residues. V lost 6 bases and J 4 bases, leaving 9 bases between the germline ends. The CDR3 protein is CASSAQGYGYTF. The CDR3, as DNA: TGTGCCAGCAGCGCGCAGGGCTATGGCTACACCTTC.

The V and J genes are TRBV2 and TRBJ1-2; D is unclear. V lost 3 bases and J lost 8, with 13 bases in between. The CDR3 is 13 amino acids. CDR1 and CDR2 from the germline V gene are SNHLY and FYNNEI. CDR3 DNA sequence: TGTGCCAGCAGTGACGGGGTTCGGTGGGGCTACACCTTC. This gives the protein CASSDGVRWGYTF.

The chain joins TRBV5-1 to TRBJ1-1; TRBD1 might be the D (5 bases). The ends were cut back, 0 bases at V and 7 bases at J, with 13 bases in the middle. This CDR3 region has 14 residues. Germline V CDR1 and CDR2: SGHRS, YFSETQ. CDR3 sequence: CASSLAQGTVEAFF. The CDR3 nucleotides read TGCGCCAGCAGCTTGGCCCAGGGTACGGTTGAAGCTTTCTTT.

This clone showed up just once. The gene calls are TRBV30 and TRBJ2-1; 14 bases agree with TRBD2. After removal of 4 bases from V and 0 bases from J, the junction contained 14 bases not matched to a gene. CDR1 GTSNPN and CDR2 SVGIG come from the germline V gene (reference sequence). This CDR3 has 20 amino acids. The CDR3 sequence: CAWTRDPGLAGANSYNEQFF. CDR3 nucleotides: TGTGCCTGGACCAGAGACCCGGGACTAGCGGGGGCAAACTCCTACAATGAGCAGTTCTTC.

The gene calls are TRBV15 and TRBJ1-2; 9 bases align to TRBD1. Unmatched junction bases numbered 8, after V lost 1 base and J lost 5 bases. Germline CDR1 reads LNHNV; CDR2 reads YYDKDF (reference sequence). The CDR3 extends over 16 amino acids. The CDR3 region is CATSRGEGTGLYGYTF. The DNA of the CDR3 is TGTGCCACCAGCAGAGGGGAAGGGACAGGGCTGTATGGCTACACCTTC.

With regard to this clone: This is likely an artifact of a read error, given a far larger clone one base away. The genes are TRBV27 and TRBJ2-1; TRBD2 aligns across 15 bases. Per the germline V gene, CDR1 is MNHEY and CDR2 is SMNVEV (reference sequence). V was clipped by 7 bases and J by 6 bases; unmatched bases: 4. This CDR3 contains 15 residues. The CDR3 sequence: CASTWTSGGANEQFF. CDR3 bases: TGTGCCAGCACATGGACTAGCGGGGGGGCCAATGAGCAGTTCTTC.

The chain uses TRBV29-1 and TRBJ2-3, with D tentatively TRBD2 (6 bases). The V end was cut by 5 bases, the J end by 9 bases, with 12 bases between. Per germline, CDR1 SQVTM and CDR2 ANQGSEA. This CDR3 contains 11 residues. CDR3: CSVSGTRTQYF. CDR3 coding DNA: TGCAGCGTTTCCGGGACTCGCACGCAGTATTTT.